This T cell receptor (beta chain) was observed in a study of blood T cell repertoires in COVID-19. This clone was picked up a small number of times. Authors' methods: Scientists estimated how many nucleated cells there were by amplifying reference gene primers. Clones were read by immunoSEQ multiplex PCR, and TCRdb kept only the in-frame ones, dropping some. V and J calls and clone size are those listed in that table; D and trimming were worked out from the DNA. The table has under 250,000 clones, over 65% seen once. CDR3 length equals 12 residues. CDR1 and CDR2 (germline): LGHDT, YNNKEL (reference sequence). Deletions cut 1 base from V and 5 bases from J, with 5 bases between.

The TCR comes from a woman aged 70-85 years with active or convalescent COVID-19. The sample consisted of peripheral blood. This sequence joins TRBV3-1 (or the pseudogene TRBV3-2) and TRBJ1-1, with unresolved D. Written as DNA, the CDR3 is TGTGCCAGCAGCCAAGCGGGGACTGAAGCTTTCTTT. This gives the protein CASSQAGTEAFF.